This T cell receptor (beta chain) was recorded in a study of cytotoxic CD8 clonotypes in ibrutinib-treated CLL. Notes on the study in general: Exceeding age-matched healthy donors, baseline clonality also tracked the counts of circulating CD8+ T cells. Progressing and sustained-remission patients had different sampling times.

Here immunoSEQ multiplex PCR was the method, and the copy in TCRdb shows in-frame clones only, minus some. The data contain tens of thousands of clones, approximately 90% of them singletons. A word on this clone: Its antigen remains unidentified.

The sample was PBMCs, taken after 12 months of ibrutinib treatment. The sequence came from a human donor with chronic lymphocytic leukemia.

The CDR3 loop is CASSPGAGFGTGELFF. CDR3 DNA sequence: TGTGCCAGCAGCCCTGGGGCGGGTTTTGGCACCGGGGAGCTGTTTTTT. The chain is built from TRBV11-2 and TRBJ2-2; D possibly matches TRBD1 or TRBD2 (5 bases each). The CDR3 contains 16 residues. Germline CDR1 and CDR2: SGHAT and FQNNGV. The V gene lost 5 bases and the J gene lost 4 bases, with 17 bases spanning the gap.